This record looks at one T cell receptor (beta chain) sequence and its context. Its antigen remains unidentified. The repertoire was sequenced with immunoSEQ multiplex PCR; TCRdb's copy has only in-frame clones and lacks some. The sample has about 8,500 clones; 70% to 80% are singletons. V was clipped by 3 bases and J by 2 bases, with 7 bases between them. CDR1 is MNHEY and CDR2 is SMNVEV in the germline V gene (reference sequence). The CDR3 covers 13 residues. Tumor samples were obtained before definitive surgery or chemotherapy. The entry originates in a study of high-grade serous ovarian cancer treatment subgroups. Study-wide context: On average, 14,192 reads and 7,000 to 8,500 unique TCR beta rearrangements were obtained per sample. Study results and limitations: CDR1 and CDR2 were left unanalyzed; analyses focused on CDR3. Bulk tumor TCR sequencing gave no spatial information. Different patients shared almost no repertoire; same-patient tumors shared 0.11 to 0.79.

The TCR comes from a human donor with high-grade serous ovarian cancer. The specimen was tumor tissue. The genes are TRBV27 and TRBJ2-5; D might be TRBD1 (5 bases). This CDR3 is CASSFKGQETQYF. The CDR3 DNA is TGTGCCAGCAGTTTTAAGGGGCAAGAGACCCAGTACTTC.